These T cell receptor beta chains were read from a single sample in a study of cytomegalovirus exposure and HLA in healthy donors. TCRdb's table, derived via immunoSEQ multiplex PCR, lists solely in-frame clones and lacks some. The table records 75,000 to 95,000 clones, over 55% of them present only once. The sequencing sample was made of PBMCs. The source of these receptors is a woman aged 50 to 65 in good health and CMV-seropositive. Both conserved end residues are part of each CDR3. The order of the fields is V gene, clone size, D gene, J gene, CDR3 DNA, CDR3 protein. D genes are given only for firm matches. Part of the rows lack a size; the others show once, few, many or a class for expanded clones.

TRBV28	-	-	TRBJ2-3	TGTGCCAGCAGCGGGGTTGGTTATACGCAGTATTTT	CASSGVGYTQYF
TRBV18	-	-	TRBJ1-1	TGTGCCAGCTCACCCGACAGGCTGAACACTGAAGCTTTCTTT	CASSPDRLNTEAFF
TRBV15	few	-	TRBJ2-5	TGTGCCACCAGCAGAGGCCGGGGACAAGAGACCCAGTACTTC	CATSRGRGQETQYF
TRBV9	-	TRBD1	TRBJ2-7	TGTGCCAGCAGCCCCCGGGACAGTCCTAACAGGAACGAGCAGTACTTC	CASSPRDSPNRNEQYF
TRBV11-2	-	-	TRBJ1-1	TGTGCCAGCAGCTTACTTCAGGGGACTGAAGCTTTCTTT	CASSLLQGTEAFF
TRBV6-5	few	TRBD1	TRBJ1-1	TGTGCCAGCGAAGACAGGGGGACCCCGAACACTGAAGCTTTCTTT	CASEDRGTPNTEAFF
TRBV5-4	-	-	TRBJ1-1	TGTGCCAGCAGAGACGGGAATGATGCTGAAGCTTTCTTT	CASRDGNDAEAFF
TRBV19	-	-	TRBJ2-7	TGTGCCAGTAAGCCAGGGAGGAGCTCCTACGAGCAGTACTTC	CASKPGRSSYEQYF
TRBV5-8	-	TRBD1	TRBJ1-2	TGTGCCAGCAGCTTCCGGACAGGGACGAGAGGCTACACCTTC	CASSFRTGTRGYTF
TRBV6-1	-	TRBD1	TRBJ2-7	TGTGCCAGCAGTAAAGCGATCGGGACAGGGACTTCCTACGAGCAGTACTTC	CASSKAIGTGTSYEQYF
TRBV28	once	TRBD1	TRBJ2-7	TGTGCCAGCAGTCTAACCGGGACAGGTTCCTACGAGCAGTACTTC	CASSLTGTGSYEQYF
TRBV18	once	TRBD1	TRBJ1-1	TGTGCCAGCTCACCAATAGCAGGGGGCACGGGCACTGAAGCTTTCTTT	CASSPIAGGTGTEAFF
TRBV29-1	-	TRBD2	TRBJ2-3	TGCAGCGTTCTCCTAGCGGGGCTCACAGATACGCAGTATTTT	CSVLLAGLTDTQYF
TRBV7-3	-	TRBD1	TRBJ2-3	TGTGCCAGCAGTCTCACAGGGGGCTCGGGAGATACGCAGTATTTT	CASSLTGGSGDTQYF
TRBV6-5	many	-	TRBJ1-1	TGTGCCAGCAGTTACTCCGGGGGGAGTGACACTGAAGCTTTCTTT	CASSYSGGSDTEAFF
TRBV5-1	-	-	TRBJ1-1	TGCGCCAGCAGCTTGGATATGAACACTGAAGCTTTCTTT	CASSLDMNTEAFF
TRBV7-2	-	-	TRBJ1-2	TGTGCCAGCAGGTTCCAGGGACAAGGCTATGGCTACACCTTC	CASRFQGQGYGYTF
TRBV30	-	TRBD1	TRBJ1-4	TGTGCCTGGAGCGCCCATGACTGGGGACAGGGTAATGAAAAACTGTTTTTT	CAWSAHDWGQGNEKLFF
TRBV18	-	TRBD1	TRBJ1-1	TGTGCCAGCTCACCGATGGGACAGTCAGCTGAAGCTTTCTTT	CASSPMGQSAEAFF